This T cell receptor beta chain is drawn from a study of blood T cell repertoires in COVID-19 (dated by TCRdb to about 2020). Broadly, across the study: Samples covering the acute and convalescent phases of COVID-19 were provided by collaborators in the United States, Italy and Spain. The repertoires were made available in a free public database intended to serve as a resource for research on the immune response to SARS-CoV-2. Where available, HLA class I and class II types were obtained from metadata supplied by the sample provider rather than from assay-based typing. The material from the prospective study consisted of cDNA or gDNA derived from T cells, B-cell-depleted T cells, or PBMCs. Subjects who had been exposed to COVID-19, were actively infected with it, or had recovered from it provided the deeply sampled blood TCRbeta repertoires that made up the dataset. Samples were obtained from the ongoing ImmuneRACE study (first 160 participants) and from 1,254 subjects provided by 6 global collaborators. Sample metadata almost always included a de-identified subject ID, COVID-19 status, age in years and sex. The investigation overall reported the following: Clinical and demographic metadata were provided uncurated, with the amount varying by source and participant.

V and J are truncated by 4 bases and 11 bases respectively, leaving an intervening sequence of 26 bases. From its cysteine to its phenylalanine, the CDR3 spans 16 amino acids. The retained sequence is limited to the CDR3, 48 bases, with the frame set at the first base. In the germline V gene (reference sequence), CDR1 corresponds to LGHDT and CDR2 to YNNKEL. The collaborating institutions used their own protocols to collect whole blood in K2EDTA tubes. For TCRbeta analysis, collaborators shipped samples in one of three forms: frozen whole blood, isolated PBMCs, or DNA extracted from either of those sample types. About this clone: The target of this receptor is not known. It has no much larger one-base neighbor in the sample; base qualities were not kept.

The immunoSEQ Assay, a bias-controlled multiplex PCR, was used to amplify TCRbeta CDR3 regions from genomic DNA. Per the source publication's procedure: Within the assay, amplification of reference gene primers was used to estimate how many nucleated cells each sample contained. To quantify the absolute abundance of each unique TCRbeta CDR3 rearrangement, sequence reads were collapsed and filtered. For each sample, productive Simpson clonality was calculated as the square root of Simpson's diversity index over productive rearrangements. In its TCRdb copy, this immuneACCESS table keeps in-frame sequences only and misses some clones. Where compared with another copy, unresolved V genes explain less than half of these, and the others have no known cause. V and J calls and clone size are those listed in that table; D and trimming were worked out from the DNA. Present in this sample are about 190,000 clones, roughly nine tenths of which were seen just once. Of the sample, around 1.2% is held by the ten largest clones.

The source of this sequence is a man aged 25 to 40 with acute or convalescent COVID-19. Recombination linked TRBV3-1 (or the pseudogene TRBV3-2) to TRBJ1-1; the D gene lacks a confident call. Material for sequencing was peripheral blood. At the DNA level, the sequence is TGTGCCAGCAGCCCCCAATACATGGCTCTTAAACAGTATGCTTTCTTT. It translates to CASSPQYMALKQYAFF.